These 19 T cell receptor beta chains originate from one sample sequenced in a study of T cell clonality in common variable immunodeficiency. Findings of the study overall: Common variable immunodeficiency TCR beta sequences reportedly had fewer deletions and N-nucleotide insertions.

The table came from immunoSEQ multiplex PCR; TCRdb's copy has only in-frame clones and leaves some out. The repertoire has about 33,000 clones, none seen only once; the ten largest take over 5%. These receptors' targets are unknown. Source material: peripheral blood mononuclear cells. All receptors come from a human donor with common variable immunodeficiency.

This clone was counted between two and nine times. Read data end 3 residues before the CDR3 end; the end is taken from the germline J gene. This chain connects TRBV10-1 to TRBJ2-7, with a weak D call TRBD1 (6 bases). Germline-derived CDR1 and CDR2 are WNHNN and SYGVQD (reference sequence). Deletions cut 6 bases from V and 2 bases from J, with 11 bases between. The CDR3 contains 13 residues. The CDR3: CASRRQEPYEQYF. The CDR3 DNA, read in part, is TGCGCCAGCAGGCGACAGGAGCCCTACGAG.

Note on this clone: The DNA ends 3 residues before the CDR3 does, and the rest of the CDR3 is filled in from the germline J gene. The chain couples TRBV20-1 to TRBJ2-5; a weak D match, TRBD2 (6 bases). The germline gives CDR1 DFQATT, CDR2 SNEGSKA (reference sequence). This CDR3 is built from 14 residues. Trimming pared 3 bases from V and 4 bases from J, leaving 15 bases between. CDR3 protein: CSASNAPGGETQYF. The CDR3 bases that were read are TGCAGTGCTAGCAATGCCCCCGGGGGAGAGACC.

As regards this clone: The CDR3 end lies 3 residues beyond the end of the read and is filled in from the germline J gene. The chain links TRBV5-5 to TRBJ2-4; possibly TRBD1 for D (5 bases). This CDR3 has 15 residues. Germline V lookup: CDR1 SGHKS, CDR2 YYEKEE (reference sequence). The V end was cut by 4 bases, the J end by 0 bases, with 11 bases between. Partial CDR3 DNA: TGTGCCAGCAGCATCCAACAGGTAGCCAAAAACATT. Amino acids: CASSIQQVAKNI. The whole CDR3 protein is CASSIQQVAKNIQYF.

This clone was seen ten or more times. The read gets to within 3 residues of the CDR3 end, and the germline J gene fills in the rest. This chain joins TRBV5-1 and TRBJ2-7; 9 bases are shared with TRBD2. CDR1 and CDR2 (germline): SGHRS, YFSETQ. This CDR3 region has 14 residues. Germline trimming cut 10 bases from V and 6 bases from J; bases unmatched to any gene: 14. CDR3 amino acids: CASSEVAGEGEQYF. The DNA read from the CDR3 is TGCGCCTCCAGCGAGGTAGCGGGGGAGGGCGAG.

CDR3 sequence reads: CASSPARGTEAFF. The sequenced part of the CDR3 DNA is TGTGCCAGCTCACCAGCCAGGGGAACTGAA. The genes are TRBV18 and TRBJ1-1; tentative D call: TRBD1 (6 bases). The read gets to within 3 residues of the CDR3 end, and the germline J gene fills in the rest. Per the germline V gene, CDR1 is KGHSH and CDR2 is LQKENI. The V end lost 2 bases, the J end lost 5 bases, and 9 bases lay between the germline ends. This CDR3 is 13 amino acids long.

This clone is termed medium-sized. Read data end 3 residues before the CDR3 end; the end is taken from the germline J gene. The genes are TRBV6-4 and TRBJ2-1; 11 bases agree with TRBD2. V lost 0 bases to trimming and J lost 9 bases; unmatched junction nucleotides: 1. The CDR3 spans 14 residues. The germline V gene has CDR1 MRHNA and CDR2 SNTAGT. CDR3 loop: CASSDSSGGAEQFF. The CDR3 bases that were read are TGTGCCAGCAGTGACTCTAGCGGGGGGGCTGAG.

Note on this clone: The sequence runs out 3 residues before the end of the CDR3; the remainder is reconstructed from the germline J gene. The sample contains more than one DNA sequence encoding this CDR3. The chain is built from TRBV18 and TRBJ2-1, with 8 bases aligning to TRBD1. CDR3 length: 16 amino acids. V lost 3 bases, J lost 9 bases, and 13 bases stayed unmatched. Germline lookup yields CDR1 KGHSH and CDR2 LQKENI. CDR3 in amino acids: CASSPMDRVGVSEQFF. CDR3 DNA, as far as it was read: TGTGCCAGCTCACCCATGGACAGGGTCGGGGTGAGTGAG.

This clone was observed a handful of times. The read ends 3 residues before the CDR3 terminus; that terminus is restored from the germline J gene. V usage is TRBV7-2 and J usage is TRBJ2-5; the D is unclear. The CDR3 has 12 residues. V lost 4 bases, J lost 3 bases, and 6 bases lay in between. Germline V gene data show CDR1 as SGHTA and CDR2 as FQGNSA. The CDR3 sequence: CASSSLKETQYF. CDR3 DNA (partial): TGTGCCAGCAGCTCCTTAAAAGAGACC.

Comments on this clone: Read coverage stops 3 residues before the CDR3 terminus; the germline J gene supplies the remainder. The chain recombines TRBV7-9 with TRBJ1-1, with D hard to call. This CDR3 is 15 amino acids long. V lost 1 base and J lost 1, with 10 bases in between. In germline, CDR1 is SEHNR, CDR2 FQNEAQ (reference sequence). CDR3 loop: CASSLVMGENTEAFF. The part of the CDR3 DNA that was read is TGTGCCAGCAGCTTAGTGATGGGCGAGAACACTGAA.

As regards this clone: The read ends 3 residues shy of where the CDR3 ends; the end is completed using the germline J gene. This chain joins TRBV7-3 and TRBJ2-2, with a weak D call TRBD2 (6 bases). Germline V CDR1 and CDR2: SGHTA, FQGTGA. This CDR3 comprises 13 residues. Trimming left V 1 base short and J 8 bases short, with 8 bases between. CDR3 sequence reads: CASSLRRGGELFF. The sequenced part of the CDR3 DNA is TGTGCCAGCAGCTTAAGGCGGGGAGGGGAG.

This clone was counted many times. The read comes to an end 3 residues before the CDR3 does, leaving the germline J gene to fill in the end. The chain recombines TRBV12-3 or TRBV12-4 with TRBJ2-7, with D perhaps matching TRBD1 (7 bases). This CDR3 has 14 residues. The ends were cut back, 5 bases at V and 3 bases at J, with 14 bases in the middle. The CDR3 loop is CASSVRQGGYEQYF. CDR3 DNA, as far as it was read: TGTGCCAGCAGTGTAAGACAGGGAGGCTACGAG.

This clone was detected only a few times. The sequenced fragment ends 3 residues before the CDR3 boundary, so the rest is inferred from the germline J gene. This chain connects TRBV27 to TRBJ2-7; 8 bases fit TRBD1. The trim removed 8 bases at V and 0 bases at J, leaving 6 bases unmatched. The CDR3 is 14 residues long. Looked up from germline, CDR1 is MNHEY and CDR2 is SMNVEV (reference sequence). CDR3 sequence: CASSGQASSYEQYF. Partial CDR3 DNA: TGTGCCAGCTCGGGACAGGCGAGCTCCTACGAG.

This clone was seen a few times. The read ends 3 residues shy of where the CDR3 ends; the end is completed using the germline J gene. The chain combines TRBV19 with TRBJ2-3, with TRBD2 identical over 7 bases. Trimming removed 3 bases from V and 3 bases from J; junction bases left unmatched: 12. This CDR3 contains 17 residues. The germline gives CDR1 LNHDA, CDR2 SQIVND (reference sequence). The CDR3 region is CASSMFGGGSRTDTQYF. The covered CDR3 bases are TGTGCCAGTAGTATGTTTGGGGGGGGGTCTCGTACAGATACG.

Concerning this clone: The DNA ends 3 residues before the CDR3 does, and the rest of the CDR3 is filled in from the germline J gene. The V call is TRBV2, the J call TRBJ1-6, with 8 nucleotides matching TRBD1. V was clipped by 10 bases and J by 7 bases; unmatched bases: 9. The CDR3 length is 14 residues. Germline values: CDR1 SNHLY, CDR2 FYNNEI. The CDR3 spells CATSGGELNSPLHF. CDR3 bases read: TGTGCCACCTCAGGGGGCGAGTTGAATTCACCC.

The sample holds many counts of this clone. The CDR3 here is CSVEGPRDSNTDTQYF. The part of the CDR3 DNA that was read is TGCAGCGTTGAAGGACCCCGGGACAGTAACACAGATACG. The chain carries TRBV29-1 and TRBJ2-3, with 7 bases aligning to TRBD1. The read is 3 residues too short to cover the CDR3 end, so that end is filled in from the germline J gene. The CDR3 consists of 16 residues. V was clipped by 1 base and J by 2 bases; unmatched bases: 9. Germline V gene lookup returns CDR1 SQVTM and CDR2 ANQGSEA.

A remark on this clone: The CDR3 end is not reached by the read, which stops 3 residues before it; the germline J gene fills it in. The gene calls are TRBV19 and TRBJ1-1, with TRBD1 as a possible D gene (5 bases). Looked up from germline, CDR1 is LNHDA and CDR2 is SQIVND (reference sequence). V shed 3 bases and J shed 7 bases, with 15 bases lying between them. The CDR3 is made up of 14 amino acids. The covered CDR3 bases are TGTGCCAGTAGTATTCGAGAGGGGAAGGGTGAA. It translates to CASSIREGKGE. The whole CDR3 is CASSIREGKGEAFF.

This clone was counted only a few times. The read ends 3 residues before the CDR3 terminus; that terminus is restored from the germline J gene. The J gene is TRBJ1-6, the V gene TRBV30; 7 bases align to TRBD1. Germline V gene sequence: CDR1 GTSNPN, CDR2 SVGIG (reference sequence). V lost 5 bases to trimming and J lost 6 bases; unmatched junction nucleotides: 4. The CDR3 is 13 amino acids. The CDR3 is CAWATGSNSPLHF. Partial CDR3 DNA: TGTGCCTGGGCGACAGGGAGTAATTCACCC.

This clone has a count of ten or more. Coverage ceases 3 residues before the CDR3 finishes, and the germline J gene fills in the end. The chain recombines TRBV2 with TRBJ2-3, with 9 nucleotides matching TRBD1. Germline loops: CDR1 SNHLY, CDR2 FYNNEI. This CDR3 has 13 residues. CDR3 sequence reads: CARLETGGKTQYF. The DNA read from the CDR3 is TGTGCCAGACTTGAGACAGGGGGTAAAACG.

On this clone itself: The sequence runs out 3 residues before the end of the CDR3; the remainder is reconstructed from the germline J gene. V usage is TRBV20-1 and J usage is TRBJ2-1; no clear D gene. CDR1 and CDR2 from the germline V gene are DFQATT and SNEGSKA (reference sequence). V was clipped by 0 bases and J by 7 bases, with 19 bases between them. The CDR3 is 16 residues long. The DNA read from the CDR3 is TGCAGTGCTAGAGATTTGAGTGGCTTGTTAGGGAATGAG. Its translation is CSARDLSGLLGNE. The full CDR3 reads CSARDLSGLLGNEQFF.